The 11 T cell receptor beta chains below all came from one sample that was sequenced in a study of beta chain features in type 1 diabetes. No antigen is known for these receptors. Study observations and caveats: Shortening of TCRB CDR3s, moderate but significant, appeared in all four CD4+ subsets of Type 1 diabetes patients.

Since all of the isolated RNA was reverse transcribed, expressed TCRB transcripts were what got sequenced. Libraries were prepared by immunoSEQ multiplex PCR; TCRdb keeps only in-frame clonotypes and omits some of them. The sample carries hundreds of thousands of clones, over 11% recorded once. Sequencing was performed on naive CD4+ T cells from blood. The receptor source for this set is a man aged 18 to 29 with type 1 diabetes.

This chain joins TRBV4-2 and TRBJ1-4; no reliable D call. The CDR3 is 14 amino acids. Germline loops: CDR1 LGHNA, CDR2 YNFKEQ. Trimming stripped 4 bases from V and 5 bases from J, with 11 bases between. CDR3 DNA: TGTGCCAGCAGCCCCCTCTTCGGGAATGAAAAACTGTTTTTT. Translation gives CASSPLFGNEKLFF.

This clone was seen only a few times. The gene calls are TRBV28 and TRBJ1-1, with TRBD1 identical over 9 bases. The CDR3 loop spans 16 amino acids. The germline CDR1 and CDR2 sequences are MDHEN and SYDVKM. V dropped 4 bases and J dropped 5; count of bases not matched to a gene: 11. The CDR3 DNA reads TGTGCCAGCAGTTCCGCAACAGGACAGGGGAGGACTGAAGCTTTCTTT. Its protein is CASSSATGQGRTEAFF.

A few counts support this clone. Different DNA sequences within this sample yield the same CDR3. The chain carries TRBV7-9 and TRBJ2-3; D uncertain. The length of the CDR3 is 14 residues. Trimming pared 1 base from V and 2 bases from J, leaving 7 bases between. The germline CDR1 and CDR2 sequences are SEHNR and FQNEAQ (reference sequence). DNA of the CDR3: TGTGCCAGCAGCTTAGGACTCAACACAGATACGCAGTATTTT. It yields the protein CASSLGLNTDTQYF.

V is TRBV30 and J is TRBJ1-6, with D unresolved. Germline V lookup: CDR1 GTSNPN, CDR2 SVGIG (reference sequence). This CDR3 contains 14 residues. V lost 7 bases to trimming and J lost 2 bases, with 12 bases between them. CDR3 coding DNA: TGTGCCTCCAACGCCGGGACCTATAATTCACCCCTCCACTTT. This sequence encodes CASNAGTYNSPLHF.

The table lists this clone with a few counts. The rearrangement links TRBV4-3 to TRBJ1-4, with D maybe TRBD1 (5 bases). V gave up 4 bases and J gave up 3 bases, with 15 bases separating them. The germline CDR1 and CDR2 sequences are LGHNA and YSLEER. This CDR3 comprises 16 residues. In nucleotides, the CDR3 is TGCGCCAGCAGCCCGGGGGTAGGCCATTCTAATGAAAAACTGTTTTTT. Translated: CASSPGVGHSNEKLFF.

This clone showed up just a few times. The rearrangement joins TRBV5-4 to TRBJ1-1; 8 bases agree with TRBD1. Germline CDR1 SGHNT, CDR2 YYREEE (reference sequence). CDR3 length: 13 amino acids. V shed 4 bases and J 4 bases; nucleotides not matched to a gene: 3. CDR3 sequence (DNA): TGTGCCAGCAGCAGGGGGACAGGCACTGAAGCTTTCTTT. Amino acid sequence: CASSRGTGTEAFF.

This clone has a handful of counts. This rearrangement joins TRBV19 to TRBJ2-7; D not certain. Germline assignment: CDR1 LNHDA and CDR2 SQIVND (reference sequence). This CDR3 spans 11 amino acids. Deletions cut 9 bases from V and 5 bases from J, with 11 bases between. The CDR3 here is CASLRSNEQYF. DNA of the CDR3: TGTGCCAGCTTACGCAGCAACGAGCAGTACTTC.

The genes are TRBV9 and TRBJ2-1; D remains unclear. Germline assignment: CDR1 SGDLS and CDR2 YYNGEE. The V end was cut by 4 bases, the J end by 7 bases, with 6 bases between. The CDR3 length is 11 residues. CDR3 protein: CASSPKNEQFF. CDR3 in DNA: TGTGCCAGCAGCCCTAAAAATGAGCAGTTCTTC.

This clone was found a few times. This chain connects TRBV10-3 to TRBJ2-7; 8 bases are shared with TRBD1. The CDR3 totals 15 residues. Germline V CDR1 and CDR2: ENHRY, SYGVKD. The ends lost 1 base at V and 4 bases at J; junction bases unmatched: 6. CDR3 residues: CAISELGQGSYEQYF. The DNA of the CDR3 is TGTGCCATCAGTGAGTTAGGACAGGGTTCGTACGAGCAGTACTTC.

The chain combines TRBV2 with TRBJ2-1; 8 positions agree with TRBD2. V lost 3 bases to trimming and J lost 11 bases; unmatched junction nucleotides: 15. The CDR3 consists of 16 residues. Looked up from germline, CDR1 is SNHLY and CDR2 is FYNNEI. CDR3 coding DNA: TGTGCCAGCAGTGAGACTCCAGCGGGAGCCGGATTAAAGCAGTTCTTC. Protein product: CASSETPAGAGLKQFF.

V usage is TRBV7-9 and J usage is TRBJ1-2; D possibly corresponds to TRBD1 (6 bases). Germline CDR1 reads SEHNR; CDR2 reads FQNEAQ (reference sequence). The CDR3 has 15 amino acids. The V end was cut by 7 bases, the J end by 3 bases, with 18 bases between. This CDR3 is CASKRGGDIDYGYTF. CDR3 nucleotides: TGTGCCAGCAAGAGGGGAGGGGACATAGACTATGGCTACACCTTC. Based on the CDR3 plus reference TRBV7-9 and TRBJ1-2, the full variable domain is DTGVSQNPRHKITKRGQNVTFRCDPISEHNRLYWYRQTLGQGPEFLTYFQNEAQLEKSRLLSDRFSAERPKGSFSTLEIQRTEQGDSAMYLCASKRGGDIDYGYTFGSGTRLTVV.